This T cell receptor beta chain was sequenced for a study of CD8 T cells in Susac syndrome. V shed 4 bases and J shed 2 bases, with 14 bases lying between them. The V gene's germline CDR1 is SQVTM and CDR2 ANQGSEA. This CDR3 has 14 amino acids. It was healthy donors who served as the controls, matched for age and sex. Negative isolation yielded the CD8+ and CD4+ T cells, while FACS enriched the TEMRA cells. The RNA input was roughly 0.45 to 1 ug, and it was reverse transcribed with random hexamers. TCRdb redid the calling of the immunoSEQ multiplex PCR reads with MiXCR, one entry per CDR3 protein. The repertoire holds 150,000 to 200,000 distinct CDR3 sequences, around 94% seen once, with 0.11% to 0.15% in the top ten.

This sequence was found in a human donor in good health. The rearrangement joins TRBV29-1 to TRBJ1-1; no reliable D call. Sequenced sample: CD4+ T cells from PBMCs. DNA for the CDR3: TGCAGCGTTGCTTTGTCGACCGCAAACACTGAAGCTTTCTTT. Residues: CSVALSTANTEAFF.